This T cell receptor beta chain appears in the sequencing data of a study of blood T cells in healthy people across ages. The study recruited healthy Caucasian donors from Russia who were aged about 6 to 90. Note on this clonotype: What it binds is not known.

This CDR3 has 16 residues. Germline values: CDR1 KGHSH, CDR2 LQKENI. The V and J ends lost 2 bases and 0 bases respectively, with 8 bases between them. Whole-study results and caveats: Higher diversity and more naive CD4+ cells were features of long-lived donors, compared to aged donors. Among T cells, TCR beta diversity per million cells dropped roughly linearly as age rose.

A J-beta primer mix and a sample-barcoded 5' primer were used in a second PCR of about 6 to 12 cycles. All samples gave at least 2.5 million CDR3-containing paired-end reads. Each CDR3 protein is one row after TCRdb ran MiXCR on the 5' RACE reads. Among almost 1 million distinct CDR3 sequences listed, 45% to 60% were seen once. Source material: blood. The sequence was obtained from a woman in her fifties or sixties in good health. The V call is TRBV18, the J call TRBJ2-6; D may be TRBD1 (5 bases). This chain's CDR3 is CASSPNQGSGANVLTF. CDR3 coding DNA: TGTGCCAGCTCACCAAATCAGGGCTCTGGGGCCAACGTCCTGACTTTC.